This T cell receptor beta chain stems from a study of identical twins. Findings and caveats of the study: The abundant beta clonotypes from cord blood had fewer insertions, and memory repertoires had none of this. Low generation probability was overrepresented in out-of-frame alpha sequences shared by twins.

TCRdb fed the 5' RACE reads into MiXCR, producing one record per CDR3 protein. The sample includes 350,000 or so distinct CDR3 sequences, approximately 10% of them seen just once. A remark on this clonotype: Its antigen remains unknown. A clone one base away is much larger, so this may be a read error.

The TCR was taken from a woman aged 50 to 65 in good health. The sequencing sample was made of naive T cells sorted from blood.

DNA for the CDR3: TGTGCCAGCGAGGGGACCGGGGACCTGTTTTTT. Translating gives CASEGTGDLFF. V usage is TRBV12-3 or TRBV12-4 and J usage is TRBJ2-2, with D possibly called TRBD1 or TRBD2 (5 bases each). This CDR3 contains 11 residues.